This T cell receptor beta chain was profiled in a study of T cell responses to AZD1222 COVID-19 vaccine. A single count supports this clone. TCRdb's copy holds only in-frame clones and misses some; the assay was immunoSEQ multiplex PCR. There are tens of thousands of clones in the sample; 65% to 80% occur only once, and 20% to 25% lies in the top ten. The sequencing here drew on peripheral blood, taken on day 0 of MenACWY control vaccination. The origin of this receptor is an adult in good health.

The CDR3 DNA follows: TGTGCCAGCAGTTTATCTTTTACCGGGACGGGCTACACCTTC. Translating gives CASSLSFTGTGYTF. J is TRBJ1-2 and V is TRBV27; D may be TRBD1 (5 bases). The V end was cut by 0 bases, the J end by 8 bases, with 13 bases between. The CDR3 length is 14 residues. CDR1 and CDR2 from the germline V gene are MNHEY and SMNVEV (reference sequence).